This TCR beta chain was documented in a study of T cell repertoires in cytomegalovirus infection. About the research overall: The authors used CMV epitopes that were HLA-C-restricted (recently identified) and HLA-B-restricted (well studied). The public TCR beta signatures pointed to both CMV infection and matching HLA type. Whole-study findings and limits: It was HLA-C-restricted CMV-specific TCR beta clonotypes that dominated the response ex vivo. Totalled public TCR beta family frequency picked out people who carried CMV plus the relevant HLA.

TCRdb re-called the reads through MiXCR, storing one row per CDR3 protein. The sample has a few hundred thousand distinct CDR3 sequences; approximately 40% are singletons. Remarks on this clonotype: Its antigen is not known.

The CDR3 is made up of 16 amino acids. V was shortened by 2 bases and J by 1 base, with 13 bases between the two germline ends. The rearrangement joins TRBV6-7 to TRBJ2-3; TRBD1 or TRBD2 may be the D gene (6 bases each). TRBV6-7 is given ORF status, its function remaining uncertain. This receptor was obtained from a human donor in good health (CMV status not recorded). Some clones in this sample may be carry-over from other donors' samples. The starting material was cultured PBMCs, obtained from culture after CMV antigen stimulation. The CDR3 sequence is CASSYPRGPRTDTQYF. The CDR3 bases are TGTGCCAGCAGTTACCCTCGGGGGCCCCGCACAGATACGCAGTATTTT.